The text below deals with one T cell receptor (beta chain). The data derive from a study of blood T cell repertoires in COVID-19. About the research overall: Acute and convalescent COVID-19 samples came from the United States, Italy and Spain.

The CDR3 loop spans 15 amino acids. Per germline, CDR1 SNHLY and CDR2 FYNNEI. V was pared by 4 bases and J by 3 bases, with 12 bases between. Some clones are missing from TCRdb's copy, which holds only in-frame ones; the method was immunoSEQ multiplex PCR. The repertoire holds about 250,000 clones, with over 75% as singletons. The V and J genes are TRBV2 and TRBJ2-2, with D perhaps matching TRBD1 (5 bases). Sequencing input: PBMCs or T cells enriched from blood (not recorded which). The clonotype comes from a man between 18 and 29 years old who had recovered from COVID-19. The CDR3 DNA is TGTGCCAGCAGTGTGGTGGGGCCATACACCGGGGAGCTGTTTTTT. Residues: CASSVVGPYTGELFF.